Listed here are 30 T cell receptor beta chains from one sample, sequenced in a study of cytomegalovirus exposure and HLA in healthy donors. The PCR ran on 60 Vbeta and 13 Jbeta primers. Assay used: immunoSEQ multiplex PCR; TCRdb lists only in-frame clones, some missing. The sample lists 310,000 or so clones, 80% to 90% seen once, with around 2.1% in the top ten. The specimen sequenced was PBMCs. The receptors originated from a woman younger than 30 in good health and CMV-seronegative.

The V gene is TRBV19, the J gene TRBJ1-2; 7 bases map to TRBD1. The CDR3 has 12 amino acids. V lost 8 bases, J lost 8 bases, and 8 bases stayed unmatched. Germline V gives CDR1 LNHDA, CDR2 SQIVND (reference sequence). The CDR3 region is CASSDRTNGYTF. The DNA of the CDR3 is TGTGCCAGTTCGGACAGGACGAACGGCTACACCTTC.

The J gene is TRBJ1-4, the V gene TRBV4-2, with 11 bases aligning to TRBD1. Germline V lookup: CDR1 LGHNA, CDR2 YNFKEQ. The CDR3 sequence is 16 residues long. Trimming at V came to 1 base and at J to 7 bases, leaving 5 bases not matched to a gene. CDR3 sequence reads: CASSQGWGTGGEKLFF. The CDR3 DNA reads TGTGCCAGCAGCCAAGGTTGGGGGACAGGGGGTGAAAAACTGTTTTTT.

The chain joins TRBV2 to TRBJ1-1; perhaps TRBD1 as D (6 bases). The germline V and J ends were trimmed by 6 bases and 4 bases, with 21 bases remaining between them. Per germline, CDR1 SNHLY and CDR2 FYNNEI. CDR3 length: 16 amino acids. CDR3 protein: CASSASTGSWSTEAFF. DNA for the CDR3: TGTGCCAGCAGCGCTTCAACAGGGTCGTGGTCCACTGAAGCTTTCTTT.

This chain uses TRBV30 with TRBJ1-1, with 8 bases fitting TRBD1. Germline CDR1 is GTSNPN and CDR2 is SVGIG (reference sequence). The CDR3 spans 13 residues. In DNA, the CDR3 is TGTGCTGCAACGGCGGACAGGGTAACTGAAGCTTTCTTT. Protein product: CAATADRVTEAFF.

The J gene is TRBJ2-3, the V gene TRBV11-2, with D possibly being TRBD2 (6 bases). Per the germline V gene, CDR1 is SGHAT and CDR2 is FQNNGV. Deletions cut 1 base from V and 0 bases from J, with 11 bases between. This CDR3 region has 16 residues. The chain's CDR3 is CASSLGFGGSTDTQYF. The CDR3 nucleotides are TGTGCCAGCAGCTTAGGTTTCGGGGGTAGCACAGATACGCAGTATTTT.

This chain connects TRBV5-1 to TRBJ2-1; D remains ambiguous. The germline V and J ends were trimmed by 0 bases and 7 bases, with 11 bases remaining between them. CDR1 is SGHRS and CDR2 is YFSETQ in the germline V gene. The CDR3 runs to 14 residues. The CDR3 region is CASSLGVRLNEQFF. CDR3 in DNA: TGCGCCAGCAGCTTGGGAGTCCGTTTGAATGAGCAGTTCTTC.

This chain joins TRBV11-1 and TRBJ2-3; 7 bases map to TRBD2. CDR1 is SGHAT and CDR2 is FQDESV in the germline V gene (reference sequence). V gave up 1 base and J gave up 1 base; unmatched junction bases: 8. The length of the CDR3 is 17 residues. CDR3 residues: CASSLVSGLAGTDTQYF. The CDR3 region has the DNA TGTGCCAGCAGCTTAGTCTCGGGGCTAGCGGGCACAGATACGCAGTATTTT.

This chain uses TRBV6-1 with TRBJ1-1; D unclear. V was trimmed by 8 bases and J by 5 bases, leaving 12 bases between them. CDR3 length equals 12 residues. The germline V gene has CDR1 MNHNS and CDR2 SASEGT. CDR3 residues: CASARVGTEAFF. Here the CDR3 DNA reads TGTGCCAGCGCTCGGGTTGGGACTGAAGCTTTCTTT.

V gene TRBV5-1 combines with J gene TRBJ2-3, with a weak D call TRBD2 (7 bases). V dropped 4 bases and J dropped 2 bases, with 14 bases sitting between them. CDR3 length: 15 residues. The germline V gene encodes CDR1 SGHRS and CDR2 YFSETQ. Here the CDR3 reads CASSRLGGPTDTQYF. For the CDR3, the DNA is TGCGCCAGCAGCCGGCTGGGGGGGCCCACAGATACGCAGTATTTT.

The chain recombines TRBV27 with TRBJ1-5; TRBD1 matches 7 bases. The CDR3 loop spans 14 amino acids. Germline trimming cut 8 bases from V and 4 bases from J; bases unmatched to any gene: 8. Germline assignment: CDR1 MNHEY and CDR2 SMNVEV (reference sequence). The DNA of the CDR3 is TGTGCCAGCGGAACCGGGACAGATAATCAGCCCCAGCATTTT. This encodes CASGTGTDNQPQHF.

The rearrangement uses TRBV14 and TRBJ1-4; a possible D gene is TRBD1 (5 bases). This CDR3 region has 14 residues. V was cut by 4 bases and J by 11 bases, with 17 bases left in between. Germline loops: CDR1 SGHDN, CDR2 FVKESK. CDR3 nucleotide sequence: TGTGCCAGCAGCCCGCTATCCGGGGGGGAGAAACTGTTTTTT. Amino acid sequence: CASSPLSGGEKLFF.

The chain has TRBV9 and TRBJ1-5; D gene ambiguous. CDR3 length equals 14 residues. Trimming cost V 0 bases and J 2 bases, with 6 bases left between them. Germline V gives CDR1 SGDLS, CDR2 YYNGEE. Here the CDR3 reads CASSVEAGNQPQHF. In nucleotides, the CDR3 is TGTGCCAGCAGCGTAGAGGCGGGCAATCAGCCCCAGCATTTT.

This chain connects TRBV7-9 to TRBJ2-1; D perhaps matches TRBD2 (6 bases). CDR1 and CDR2 (germline): SEHNR, FQNEAQ (reference sequence). The CDR3 runs to 15 residues. V gave up 5 bases and J gave up 9 bases, with 20 bases separating them. The CDR3 here is CASSETRGLTGEQFF. The CDR3 DNA follows: TGTGCCAGCAGCGAGACTAGAGGTCTAACTGGTGAGCAGTTCTTC.

V and J are TRBV6-4 and TRBJ2-1; the D is unclear. The V gene's germline CDR1 is MRHNA and CDR2 SNTAGT. This CDR3 comprises 13 residues. The ends were cut back, 0 bases at V and 9 bases at J, with 9 bases in the middle. The CDR3 sequence is CASSDSSLGEQFF. The CDR3 bases are TGTGCCAGCAGTGACTCTAGCCTCGGTGAGCAGTTCTTC.

This clone was seen a handful of times. CDR3 DNA sequence: TGTGCCAGCAGTGCATTTCCCTCGGGGTATGGCTACACCTTC. This codes for CASSAFPSGYGYTF. The chain uses TRBV6-1 and TRBJ1-2; D is ambiguous. CDR3 length: 14 residues. Germline CDR1 reads MNHNS; CDR2 reads SASEGT. V was clipped by 4 bases and J by 5 bases, with 14 bases between them.

The chain has TRBV5-4 and TRBJ1-1; D is unclear. Trimming removed 4 bases from V and 0 bases from J, with 7 bases in between. Germline-derived CDR1 and CDR2 are SGHNT and YYREEE (reference sequence). This CDR3 has 13 amino acids. The DNA for the CDR3 is TGTGCCAGCAGCCTCCAGATGAACACTGAAGCTTTCTTT. Its protein product is CASSLQMNTEAFF.

DNA for the CDR3: TGTGCCTGGAGTACCCCGCCCACCGGGGGGAGTGGTGGCTACACCTTC. It is translated as CAWSTPPTGGSGGYTF. This chain joins TRBV30 and TRBJ1-2, with D perhaps matching TRBD1 (5 bases). Trimming removed 2 bases from V and 7 bases from J, with 23 bases in between. The germline V gene has CDR1 GTSNPN and CDR2 SVGIG (reference sequence). The CDR3 runs to 16 residues. Filled out from reference TRBV30 and TRBJ1-2, the complete variable domain reads SQTIHQWPATLVQPVGSPLSLECTVEGTSNPNLYWYRQAAGRGLQLLFYSVGIGQISSEVPQNLSASRPQDRQFILSSKKLLLSDSGFYLCAWSTPPTGGSGGYTFGSGTRLTVV.

This clone was detected only once. The chain uses TRBV18 and TRBJ2-7, with D tentatively TRBD1 (7 bases). Germline assignment: CDR1 KGHSH and CDR2 LQKENI. V dropped 3 bases and J dropped 2 bases, with 14 bases sitting between them. The CDR3 is 15 residues long. CDR3 sequence: CASSPPTGTPYEQYF. For the CDR3, the DNA is TGTGCCAGCTCACCCCCGACAGGGACTCCCTACGAGCAGTACTTC. Drawing the rest from reference TRBV18 and TRBJ2-7, the complete variable domain is NAGVMQNPRHLVRRRGQEARLRCSPMKGHSHVYWYRQLPEEGLKFMVYLQKENIIDESGMPKERFSAEFPKEGPSILRIQQVVRGDSAAYFCASSPPTGTPYEQYFGPGTRLTVT.

The V and J genes are TRBV23-1 and TRBJ2-7; D is ambiguous. TRBV23-1 is an ORF, with its function uncertain. The CDR3 sequence is 10 residues long. Trimming removed 10 bases at V and 2 bases at J, with 6 bases between. The CDR3 nucleotides read TGCGCCATCGGTGCCTACGAGCAGTACTTC. Translating gives CAIGAYEQYF.

This chain links TRBV2 with TRBJ2-3, with TRBD2 matching over 7 bases. Germline V gives CDR1 SNHLY, CDR2 FYNNEI. J was trimmed by 4 bases and V by 7 bases; bases with no gene match: 14. The CDR3 consists of 16 residues. CDR3: CASTPSRVRGADTQYF. The CDR3 nucleotides read TGTGCCAGCACCCCCTCGCGGGTTCGGGGGGCAGATACGCAGTATTTT.

The rearrangement links TRBV5-1 to TRBJ1-1; D unclear. The CDR3 has 13 amino acids. Germline V CDR1 and CDR2: SGHRS, YFSETQ. The V end was cut by 0 bases, the J end by 1 base, with 4 bases between. The CDR3 region is CASSLGENTEAFF. The CDR3 DNA follows: TGCGCCAGCAGCTTGGGAGAGAACACTGAAGCTTTCTTT.

In this sample, this clone turned up once. The chain employs TRBV14 and TRBJ1-2; tentative D call: TRBD1 (5 bases). Germline V CDR1 and CDR2: SGHDN, FVKESK. V shed 4 bases and J shed 6 bases, with 21 bases lying between them. CDR3 length equals 16 residues. Written as DNA, the CDR3 is TGTGCCAGCAGCCGCGTGCAGGGCGCGTTAAGAGATGGCTACACCTTC. Amino acid sequence: CASSRVQGALRDGYTF.

This clone was found a few times. The CDR3 coding sequence is TGTGCCAGCAGCCAAGACAACTCCTACGAGCAGTACTTC. Amino acid sequence: CASSQDNSYEQYF. This sequence joins TRBV11-2 and TRBJ2-7; D remains ambiguous. Germline CDR1 and CDR2: SGHAT and FQNNGV. The CDR3 loop spans 13 amino acids. V lost 5 bases and J 0 bases, leaving 8 bases between the germline ends.

The V gene is TRBV10-2, the J gene TRBJ1-1; 10 nucleotides line up with TRBD1. CDR1 and CDR2 from the germline V gene are WSHSY and SAAADI. V lost 3 bases and J lost 4; bases outside the gene matches: 8. The CDR3 loop spans 16 amino acids. Here the CDR3 reads CASSDRDRGPLTEAFF. As DNA, the CDR3 is TGCGCCAGCAGTGACCGGGACAGGGGCCCCCTCACTGAAGCTTTCTTT.

This clone has only a few counts. This chain links TRBV4-1 with TRBJ2-2; D possibly corresponds to TRBD2 (6 bases). CDR1 and CDR2 (germline): MGHRA, YSYEKL. This CDR3 is 15 amino acids long. V lost 4 bases, J lost 0 bases, and 9 bases lay in between. This CDR3 is CASSPRTTNTGELFF. CDR3 DNA: TGCGCCAGCAGCCCCAGGACTACGAACACCGGGGAGCTGTTTTTT.

J is TRBJ2-2 and V is TRBV25-1, with 8 bases fitting TRBD2. V shed 6 bases, J shed 4 bases, and the junction held 7 bases outside the gene matches. CDR3 length: 15 amino acids. CDR1 is MGHDK and CDR2 is SYGVNS in the germline V gene. The CDR3 here is CASRPGGASTGELFF. CDR3 coding DNA: TGTGCCAGCAGGCCGGGGGGGGCAAGCACCGGGGAGCTGTTTTTT.

CDR3 coding DNA: TGTGCCAGCAGCGCCGTGGGGGGAGGGAATGAGCAGTTCTTC. Translated: CASSAVGGGNEQFF. This sequence joins TRBV9 and TRBJ2-1, with 7 bases aligning to TRBD2. V shed 3 bases and J 7 bases; nucleotides not matched to a gene: 7. From germline, CDR1 is SGDLS and CDR2 YYNGEE. The CDR3 has 14 amino acids.

In this sample, this clone turned up once. The CDR3 DNA sequence: TGTGCCAGCAGCGTAGTAACAGGGGGCGAGCAGTACTTC. It codes for CASSVVTGGEQYF. The chain employs TRBV9 and TRBJ2-7; 8 bases agree with TRBD1. The germline CDR1 and CDR2 sequences are SGDLS and YYNGEE. V was pared by 0 bases and J by 6 bases, with 2 bases of the junction left unmatched. CDR3 size: 13 residues. The full variable domain, completed using reference TRBV9 and TRBJ2-7, is DSGVTQTPKHLITATGQRVTLRCSPRSGDLSVYWYQQSLDQGLQFLIQYYNGEERAKGNILERFSAQQFPDLHSELNLSSLELGDSALYFCASSVVTGGEQYFGPGTRLTVT.

The chain employs TRBV7-6 and TRBJ2-7; 7 bases are a match to TRBD2. The CDR3 totals 15 residues. Germline CDR1 and CDR2: SGHVS and FNYEAQ. With 0 bases clipped from V and 6 bases from J, the junction kept 8 bases outside the gene matches. The CDR3 sequence: CASSLAPSGASEQYF. For the CDR3, the DNA is TGTGCCAGCAGCTTAGCACCTAGCGGAGCCTCCGAGCAGTACTTC.

The chain employs TRBV5-1 and TRBJ1-2; D gene unclear. The CDR3 totals 13 residues. CDR1 SGHRS and CDR2 YFSETQ come from the germline V gene. V lost 4 bases and J lost 6, with 13 bases in between. CDR3 in amino acids: CASSPGGQDGYTF. CDR3 DNA sequence: TGCGCCAGCAGCCCGGGAGGGCAGGATGGCTACACCTTC.